This note documents a single T cell receptor beta chain sequence. The antigen remains undetermined. Described time point: baseline, week 1 (first vaccination visit). The treatment is: pre-vaccination baseline after standard-of-care therapy. This entry comes from a study of a mutant IDH1 vaccine in newly diagnosed glioma. Study details: Radiotherapy, temozolomide, or both had been given previously, and both were given to most.

TCRdb's table, derived via immunoSEQ multiplex PCR, lists solely in-frame clones and lacks some. The table lists about 88,000 clones, approximately 80% of them singletons. General study results and limits: It was 93.3% of patients that developed vaccine-induced immune responses.

The sample consisted of PBMCs, taken from a glioma patient treated with radiotherapy, temozolomide or both. The source is a man aged 35 to 55 with glioma. Some clones in this sample may be carry-over from other donors' samples.

CDR3 nucleotide sequence: TGTGCCAGCAGCTTAGCATTCGCCTACGAGCAGTACTTC. Translation: CASSLAFAYEQYF. The V call is TRBV13, the J call TRBJ2-7; D is uncertain. There are 13 residues in the CDR3. Trimming cost V 1 base and J 2 bases, with 6 bases left between them. Germline CDR1 is PRHDT and CDR2 is FYEKMQ (reference sequence). Filled out from reference TRBV13 and TRBJ2-7, the complete variable domain reads AAGVIQSPRHLIKEKRETATLKCYPIPRHDTVYWYQQGPGQDPQFLISFYEKMQSDKGSIPDRFSAQQFSDYHSELNMSSLELGDSALYFCASSLAFAYEQYFGPGTRLTVT.